These 8 T cell receptor beta chains were all obtained from the same sample, sequenced in a study of lymphopenia after photon versus proton radiotherapy (dated by TCRdb to the late 2010s). The method behind the library was the immunoSEQ multiplex PCR assay. The table was pulled from immuneACCESS by TCRdb, which kept in-frame rearrangements only. Such tables lose some clones; where checked, under half of the loss comes from unresolved V genes, and the rest has no known cause. The sample has roughly 63,000 clones on record, approximately 88% of them singletons. The ten largest clones capture around 2.2% of the sample. The sequencing used peripheral blood, collected from a patient treated with proton-based radiotherapy. The source is a man in his sixties with pancreatic cancer.

The V gene is TRBV2, the J gene TRBJ2-1, with D perhaps TRBD1 (6 bases). This CDR3 spans 15 amino acids. Between the trimmed V and J ends, which lost 6 bases and 0 bases, there was a span of 12 bases. CDR1 SNHLY and CDR2 FYNNEI come from the germline V gene. CDR3: CASSTGTSSYNEQFF. CDR3 DNA sequence: TGTGCCAGCAGCACCGGGACAAGCTCCTACAATGAGCAGTTCTTC.

The rearrangement links TRBV18 to TRBJ2-5; 10 nucleotides agree with TRBD2. The CDR3 has 19 amino acids. Trimming at V came to 6 bases and at J to 1 base, leaving 17 bases not matched to a gene. Germline values: CDR1 KGHSH, CDR2 LQKENI. The CDR3: CASSPRTSGQEGFQETQYF. The CDR3 DNA follows: TGTGCCAGCTCGCCCCGGACTAGCGGCCAGGAGGGTTTCCAAGAGACCCAGTACTTC. The whole variable domain, filled in from reference TRBV18 and TRBJ2-5, reads NAGVMQNPRHLVRRRGQEARLRCSPMKGHSHVYWYRQLPEEGLKFMVYLQKENIIDESGMPKERFSAEFPKEGPSILRIQQVVRGDSAAYFCASSPRTSGQEGFQETQYFGPGTRLLVL.

The DNA for the CDR3 is TGTGCCAGCAACCAGGGGCGAGAGAACGAGCAGTACTTC. Its translation is CASNQGRENEQYF. The rearrangement links TRBV7-8 to TRBJ2-7, with a possible D match to TRBD1 (6 bases). This CDR3 has 13 amino acids. Deletions cut 7 bases from V and 5 bases from J, with 15 bases between. Germline CDR1 and CDR2: SGHVS and FQNEAQ.

V usage is TRBV5-4 and J usage is TRBJ2-3, with 11 bases identical to TRBD1. The CDR3 is 16 residues long. Germline V gene sequence: CDR1 SGHNT, CDR2 YYREEE (reference sequence). The ends lost 1 base at V and 4 bases at J; junction bases unmatched: 5. The CDR3 spells CASSLSGTGGADTQYF. In nucleotides, the CDR3 is TGTGCCAGCAGCTTGTCCGGGACAGGGGGGGCAGATACGCAGTATTTT.

V gene TRBV29-1 combines with J gene TRBJ2-5; D unresolved. The length of the CDR3 is 13 residues. In germline, CDR1 is SQVTM, CDR2 ANQGSEA. V dropped 5 bases and J dropped 2 bases, with 12 bases sitting between them. CDR3 sequence (DNA): TGCAGCGTTAACCCGACGGCACAAGAGACCCAGTACTTC. Translated, it gives CSVNPTAQETQYF. The variable domain in full, completed from reference TRBV29-1 and TRBJ2-5, reads SAVISQKPSRDICQRGTSLTIQCQVDSQVTMMFWYRQQPGQSLTLIATANQGSEATYESGFVIDKFPISRPNLTFSTLTVSNMSPEDSSIYLCSVNPTAQETQYFGPGTRLLVL.

The V and J genes are TRBV28 and TRBJ2-1, with D tentatively TRBD1 (6 bases). Germline V gives CDR1 MDHEN, CDR2 SYDVKM. The ends were cut back, 6 bases at V and 0 bases at J, with 9 bases in the middle. The CDR3 extends over 14 amino acids. The CDR3 spells CASSYRVSYNEQFF. As DNA, the CDR3 is TGTGCCAGCAGCTACAGGGTCTCCTACAATGAGCAGTTCTTC.

This clone is a singleton in its sample. V gene TRBV28 combines with J gene TRBJ1-4, with no clear D. This CDR3 is built from 15 residues. Trimming pared 7 bases from V and 3 bases from J, leaving 15 bases between. Germline V lookup: CDR1 MDHEN, CDR2 SYDVKM. This CDR3 is CASIPNWASNEKLFF. CDR3 sequence (DNA): TGTGCCAGCATCCCAAATTGGGCGTCTAATGAAAAACTGTTTTTT.

The chain is built from TRBV7-2 and TRBJ2-1; the D gene is possibly TRBD2 (5 bases). From germline, CDR1 is SGHTA and CDR2 FQGNSA. The CDR3 runs to 15 residues. Trimming pared 0 bases from V and 2 bases from J, leaving 8 bases between. CDR3 sequence reads: CASSLAGAPYNEQFF. CDR3 DNA sequence: TGTGCCAGCAGCTTAGCGGGAGCTCCCTACAATGAGCAGTTCTTC.